The clone carrying this TCR beta chain has at least ten counts. Its antigen is unknown. CDR1 is DFQATT and CDR2 is SNEGSKA in the germline V gene (reference sequence). V was trimmed by 5 bases and J by 3 bases, leaving 13 bases between them. The CDR3 contains 13 residues. The cDNA was generated by 5'RACE with 10-nucleotide random UMIs. MiXCR was run by TCRdb on the 5' RACE reads, yielding one entry per CDR3 protein. The table includes some 28,000 distinct CDR3 sequences, roughly 12% detected once. Where libraries were unsorted, they were derived from 2 million PBMCs stored at -80 degrees C. This sample is drawn from a study of neurological immune-mediated disorders. Notes on the study in general: Private repertoires in all groups were suggested, as expanded clones shared no CDR3 amino acid sequences across subjects. In HTLV-1-associated myelopathy, TCR clonal expansion was greatest, whereas multiple sclerosis had the least, falling below healthy controls.

This clonotype originated in a man aged 55 to 70 in good health. The sample consisted of PBMCs. This rearrangement joins TRBV20-1 to TRBJ1-2, with D perhaps TRBD1 (5 bases). The DNA of the CDR3 is TGCAGTGCTCTCTCAGGGTTTCACTATGGCTACACCTTC. It specifies CSALSGFHYGYTF.